This T cell receptor (beta chain) emerged from a study of shared clonotypes between healthy human individuals. Study conclusions and caveats: Among non-shared clonotypes, generation probabilities were lower than among those shared by all four donors.

Assay: immunoSEQ multiplex PCR; the TCRdb copy retains only in-frame clones and omits some. The sample yields some 2,100,000 clones, nearly 97% seen once. Per the germline V gene, CDR1 is MGHRA and CDR2 is YSYEKL. With 0 bases removed from V and 1 base from J, the gap between germline ends came to 12 bases. The CDR3 is 16 residues long. As regards this clone: The antigen remains unidentified.

The sequence came from a man aged 18-30 years in good health. Input material: naive CD4+ T cells sorted from blood. Subset in this sample: CD45RA+ positively selected. This chain links TRBV4-1 with TRBJ2-5, with D tentatively TRBD2 (5 bases). CDR3 protein: CASSQEGLAPQETQYF. CDR3 DNA sequence: TGCGCCAGCAGCCAAGAAGGTCTAGCTCCCCAAGAGACCCAGTACTTC.